The subject of this entry is one T cell receptor beta chain. Germline CDR1 is LNHDA and CDR2 is SQIVND (reference sequence). The J segment lost 10 bases and the V segment lost 5 bases, leaving 11 bases of the junction unmatched. This CDR3 has 15 amino acids. These data belong to a study of cytomegalovirus exposure and HLA in healthy donors. 13 Jbeta primers and 60 Vbeta primers were used for the PCR. Profiling relied on immunoSEQ multiplex PCR, and the TCRdb table lists in-frame clones only, not all of them. The table lists about 35,000 clones. The genes are TRBV19 and TRBJ2-2; 9 nucleotides align to TRBD2. This receptor was taken from a middle-aged woman in good health and CMV-seropositive. Material: PBMCs. The CDR3 region is CASSWVSGRAEELFF. CDR3 bases: TGTGCCAGTAGTTGGGTTAGCGGGAGAGCGGAGGAGCTGTTTTTT.